This entry concerns a single TCR beta chain. This specimen comes from a study of cytotoxic CD8 clonotypes in ibrutinib-treated CLL. Frozen-stored PBMCs produced roughly 2 micrograms of genomic DNA for TCR beta libraries. Data came from immunoSEQ multiplex PCR; TCRdb stores just in-frame clones and leaves some out. The table shows more than 300,000 clones, with roughly 85% occurring only once. The CDR3 is made up of 17 amino acids. In germline, CDR1 is LGHNA, CDR2 YNFKEQ. V lost 0 bases, J lost 6 bases, and 9 bases stayed unmatched. This sequence was found in a human donor with chronic lymphocytic leukemia. This chain joins TRBV4-2 and TRBJ2-4; 9 bases are a match to TRBD2. The specimen comprised PBMCs, sampled before ibrutinib treatment. CDR3 region: CASSQETYSGRANIQYF. CDR3 bases: TGTGCCAGCAGCCAAGAGACCTATAGCGGGAGAGCAAACATTCAGTACTTC.